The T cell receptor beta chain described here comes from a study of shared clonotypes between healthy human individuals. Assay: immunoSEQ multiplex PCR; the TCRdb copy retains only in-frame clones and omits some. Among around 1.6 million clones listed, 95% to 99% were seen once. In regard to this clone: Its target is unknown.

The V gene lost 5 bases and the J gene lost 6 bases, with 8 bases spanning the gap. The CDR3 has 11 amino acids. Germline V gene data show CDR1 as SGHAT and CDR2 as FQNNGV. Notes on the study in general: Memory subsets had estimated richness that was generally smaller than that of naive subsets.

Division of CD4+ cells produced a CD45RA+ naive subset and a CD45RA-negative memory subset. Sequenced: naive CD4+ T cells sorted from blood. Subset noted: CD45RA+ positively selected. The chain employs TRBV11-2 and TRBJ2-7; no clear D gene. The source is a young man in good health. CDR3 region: CASSVVSEQYF. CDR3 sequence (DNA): TGTGCCAGCAGCGTAGTAAGCGAGCAGTACTTC.